The entry below gives a single T cell receptor (beta chain) sequence along with its context. This clonotype was seen repeatedly, ten times or more. This receptor's antigen is unknown. Per-base quality was not reported, and no clone a single base away is much larger than it. Receptor libraries were prepared by 5' RACE. The sample was run on a NextSeq 500. In the TCR library protocol, a unique molecular identifier was attached to each TCR cDNA molecule so that PCR and sequencing errors could be corrected. The authors processed their data as follows. TCR identification, UMI-based error correction and CDR3 extraction were performed with Decombinator tools. Expanded TCRs were defined as those above a frequency of 2 per 1,000, corresponding to the top 1% of the tumor frequency distribution. Renyi diversity was computed with the R vegan package after each repertoire had been subsampled 100 times to 5,000 TCRs. To build CDR3 similarity networks, amino acid triplet string-kernel similarity was used, and CDR3s were connected when their pairwise similarity was above 0.82. TCRdb passed the public sequencing reads through fastp at Q25 and MiXCR, retaining productive beta sequences. Merged by CDR3 protein, the rows form single entries marked with the most common genes and DNA. The V and J calls reflect TCRdb's pipeline rather than the authors' work. This sample has 60,000 or so distinct CDR3 sequences in its table, and 6.3% of those were observed once. The ten biggest clones cover approximately 15% of the sample.

The data were obtained in a study of spatial heterogeneity in lung cancer (dated by TCRdb to the late 2010s). About the investigation overall: Beta-chain transcripts were consistently detected in greater numbers than alpha-chain transcripts, which likely reflected higher beta-chain transcript abundance. In the raw uncorrected reads, each unique combination of TCR and UMI appeared more than ten times on average. In non-small cell lung cancer, the study made a quantitative comparison of TCR alpha and beta repertoires among multiple tumor regions, matched nontumor lung and blood. Nonsynonymous mutation counts, determined by whole-exome sequencing of tumor tissue, were related to TCR repertoire features. At surgery, both alpha and beta chains were TCR-sequenced in more than 200 tumor regions, fewer than 85 matched nontumor lung samples and a few dozen PBMC samples. Broader findings and caveats from the paper: Ubiquitous expanded tumor TCRs showed up in blood more often at tumor resection than at routine follow-up. Additional single-cell paired TCR alpha and beta sequencing was considered necessary to confirm, at a functional level, the hypothesis that regional TCRs recognize regional mutations.

Read against the paper, the sample's time point label means: sample taken at primary tumor resection. Samples were obtained from 70 to 85 patients with early-stage, untreated non-small cell lung cancer from the lung TRACERx cohort. For TCR sequencing, whole RNA was extracted from tumor and nontumor lung tissue, or from cryopreserved PBMC samples, and no cell sorting was done. Only patients with enough RNA available from two or more tumor regions were chosen for TCR sequencing. The germline V gene encodes CDR1 SNHLY and CDR2 FYNNEI. V is cut by 11 bases and J by 2 bases, and the space between the germline ends is 13 bases. The CDR3 spans 12 residues, from the cysteine through the valine. Solely the CDR3 DNA is kept, with 36 bases framed from the first base.

The chain joins TRBV2 to TRBJ2-7; the D gene remains uncertain. The material sequenced was PBMCs, taken at surgery. The source is a female donor with early-stage non-small cell lung cancer. The nucleotide sequence reads as follows: TGTGCCGGGTCGGCCGCCGCCTACGAGCAGTACGTC. Its amino acids are CAGSAAAYEQYV.